The TCR beta chain described here comes from a study of shared clonotypes between healthy human individuals. Germline V CDR1 and CDR2: SEHNR, FQNEAQ (reference sequence). This CDR3 contains 15 residues. The V end was cut by 2 bases, the J end by 2 bases, with 12 bases between. Execution of the assay was at deep level. For every subset, genomic DNA was evenly distributed across several immunoSEQ plates. Authors' analysis steps: ImmunoSEQ junction-only sequences lacked quality scores, so their filtering differed. The method was immunoSEQ multiplex PCR; TCRdb's version includes in-frame clones alone and lacks a portion of them. The V and J calls and clone size were taken over from that table, and D and trimming were inferred from the DNA. The sample has more than 450,000 clones; approximately 79% are singletons.

This sequence was found in a woman in her thirties or forties in good health. Some clones in this sample may be carry-over from other donors' samples. Sequenced input: PBMCs. The chain couples TRBV7-9 to TRBJ1-1; a possible D gene is TRBD1 (6 bases). This CDR3 reads CASSLTGGTNTEAFF. The DNA for the CDR3 is TGTGCCAGCAGCTTAACTGGGGGGACAAACACTGAAGCTTTCTTT.